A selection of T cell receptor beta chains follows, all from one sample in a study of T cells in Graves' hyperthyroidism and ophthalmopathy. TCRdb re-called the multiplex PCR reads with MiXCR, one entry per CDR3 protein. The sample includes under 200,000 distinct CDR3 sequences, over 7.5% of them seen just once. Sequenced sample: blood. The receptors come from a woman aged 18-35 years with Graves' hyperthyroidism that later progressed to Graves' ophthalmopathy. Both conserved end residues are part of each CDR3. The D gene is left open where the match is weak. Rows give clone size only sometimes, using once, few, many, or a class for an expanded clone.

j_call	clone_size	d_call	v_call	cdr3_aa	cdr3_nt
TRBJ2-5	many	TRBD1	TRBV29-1	CSVEARGRQETQYF	TGCAGCGTTGAGGCCAGGGGGCGCCAAGAGACCCAGTACTTC
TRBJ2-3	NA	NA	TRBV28	CASSPHQDTQYF	TGTGCCAGCAGCCCCCACCAAGATACGCAGTATTTT
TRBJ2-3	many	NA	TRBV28	CASRGATDTQYF	TGTGCCAGCCGGGGGGCCACAGATACGCAGTATTTT
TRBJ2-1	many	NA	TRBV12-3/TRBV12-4	CASSFLFGRSLGEQFF	TGTGCCAGCAGTTTCTTGTTCGGGAGAAGTCTGGGTGAGCAGTTCTTC
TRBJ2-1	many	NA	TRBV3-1	CASSQVPFGWGGAGNEQFF	TGTGCCAGCAGCCAAGTCCCCTTTGGGTGGGGGGGCGCGGGGAATGAGCAGTTCTTC
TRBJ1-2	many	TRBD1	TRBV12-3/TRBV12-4	CASSLEGARAFYGYTF	TGTGCCAGCAGTTTAGAGGGGGCTCGCGCCTTTTATGGCTACACCTTC
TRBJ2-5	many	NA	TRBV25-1	CASSEFPHSQETQYF	TGTGCCAGCAGTGAATTTCCCCACAGCCAAGAGACCCAGTACTTC
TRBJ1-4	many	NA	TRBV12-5	CASGPGRQNEKLFF	TGTGCTAGTGGTCCTGGGAGGCAGAATGAAAAACTGTTTTTT
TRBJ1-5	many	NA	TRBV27	CASTLSPGGQPQHF	TGTGCCAGCACCTTATCCCCGGGGGGTCAGCCCCAGCATTTT
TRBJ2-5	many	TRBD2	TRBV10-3	CAISEDTSGEETQYF	TGTGCCATCAGTGAAGATACTAGCGGGGAAGAGACCCAGTACTTC
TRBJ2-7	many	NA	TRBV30	CAWKGGGHADEQYF	TGTGCCTGGAAGGGTGGGGGCCATGCCGACGAGCAGTACTTC
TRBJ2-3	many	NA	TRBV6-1	CASSRVSSSTDTQYF	TGTGCCAGCAGTAGGGTATCATCCAGCACAGATACGCAGTATTTT
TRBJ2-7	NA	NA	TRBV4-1	CASSQDGQGYSYEQYF	TGCGCCAGCAGCCAAGATGGGCAGGGGTACTCCTACGAGCAGTACTTC
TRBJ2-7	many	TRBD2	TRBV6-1	CASRASAGAEGEQYF	TGTGCCAGCAGAGCCTCAGCGGGAGCTGAAGGGGAGCAGTACTTC
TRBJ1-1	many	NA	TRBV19	CASTVGVIRAEAFF	TGTGCCAGTACGGTCGGTGTGATCAGGGCTGAAGCTTTCTTT
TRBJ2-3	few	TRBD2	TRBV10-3	CAITNEAGTDTQYF	TGTGCCATCACCAATGAAGCGGGAACAGATACGCAGTATTTT
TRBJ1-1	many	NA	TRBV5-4	CASSLWGSLNTEAFF	TGTGCCAGCAGCTTGTGGGGGAGTTTGAACACTGAAGCTTTCTTT
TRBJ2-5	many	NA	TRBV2	CASSRVGETQYF	TGTGCCAGCAGCCGAGTTGGAGAGACCCAGTACTTC
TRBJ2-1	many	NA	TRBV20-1	CSAPWLGYPSNEQFF	TGCAGTGCTCCCTGGTTGGGTTATCCTTCCAATGAGCAGTTCTTC
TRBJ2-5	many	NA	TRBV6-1	CASRPPPVQETQYF	TGTGCCAGCAGACCGCCCCCAGTCCAAGAGACCCAGTACTTC
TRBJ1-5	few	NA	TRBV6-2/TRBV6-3	CASSLAGEQPQHF	TGTGCCAGCAGCCTAGCGGGAGAACAGCCCCAGCATTTT
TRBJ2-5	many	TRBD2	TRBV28	CASSLLASGGSETQYF	TGTGCCAGCAGTTTATTGGCTAGCGGGGGATCGGAGACCCAGTACTTC
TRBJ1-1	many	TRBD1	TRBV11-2	CASTRGSMNTEAFF	TGTGCCAGCACCAGGGGGAGTATGAACACTGAAGCTTTCTTT
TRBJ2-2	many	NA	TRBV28	CASSSWGDPNTGELFF	TGTGCCAGCAGTTCGTGGGGGGACCCGAACACCGGGGAGCTGTTTTTT
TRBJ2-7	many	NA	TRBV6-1	CASTGNYEQYF	TGTGCCAGCACCGGGAACTACGAGCAGTACTTC
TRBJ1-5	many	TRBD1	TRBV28	CASSYTGAGQPQHF	TGTGCCAGCAGTTACACAGGGGCAGGTCAGCCCCAGCATTTT
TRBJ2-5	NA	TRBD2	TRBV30	CAWSSSGSEGTQYF	TGTGCCTGGAGTTCAAGCGGGAGTGAGGGGACCCAGTACTTC
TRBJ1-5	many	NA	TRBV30	CAWSLGQGLTRNQPQHF	TGTGCCTGGAGTCTCGGACAAGGGTTAACCCGCAATCAGCCCCAGCATTTT
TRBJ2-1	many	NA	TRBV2	CASSDYRADNEQFF	TGTGCCAGCAGTGATTACAGGGCCGACAATGAGCAGTTCTTC